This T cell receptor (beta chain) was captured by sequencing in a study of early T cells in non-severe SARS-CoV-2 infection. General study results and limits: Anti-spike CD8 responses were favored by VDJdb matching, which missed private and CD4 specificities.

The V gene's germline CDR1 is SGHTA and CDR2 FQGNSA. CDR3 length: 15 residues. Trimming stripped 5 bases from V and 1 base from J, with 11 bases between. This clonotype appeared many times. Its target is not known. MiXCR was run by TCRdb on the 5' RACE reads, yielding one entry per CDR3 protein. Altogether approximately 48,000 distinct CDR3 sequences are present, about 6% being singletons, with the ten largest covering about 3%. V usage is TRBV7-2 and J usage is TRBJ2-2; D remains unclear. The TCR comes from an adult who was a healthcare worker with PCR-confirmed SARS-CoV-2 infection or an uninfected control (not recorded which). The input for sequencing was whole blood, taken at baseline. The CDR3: CASSPATRNTGELFF. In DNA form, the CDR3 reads TGTGCCAGCAGCCCCGCGACAAGGAACACCGGGGAGCTGTTTTTT.